This T cell receptor (beta chain) was captured by sequencing in a study of long-term antiretroviral therapy in people with HIV. Trimming pared 3 bases from V and 6 bases from J, leaving 19 bases between. Germline assignment: CDR1 SGHRS and CDR2 YFSETQ. The CDR3 is 17 amino acids. Survey level was the resolution at which the v3.0 immunoSEQ assay ran. Sequencing was performed with immunoSEQ multiplex PCR; in TCRdb, only in-frame clones are kept and a portion is missing. The sample has about 22,000 clones; around 85% are singletons. Sequences were derived from unsorted PBMCs, sampled about 4 years after starting antiretroviral therapy. This clonotype was sampled from a man younger than 35 with HIV. This chain joins TRBV5-1 and TRBJ1-6; D is unclear. This CDR3 reads CASSSMASRGSNSPLHF. As DNA, the CDR3 is TGCGCCAGCAGCTCGATGGCGTCCCGGGGTAGTAATTCACCCCTCCACTTT.